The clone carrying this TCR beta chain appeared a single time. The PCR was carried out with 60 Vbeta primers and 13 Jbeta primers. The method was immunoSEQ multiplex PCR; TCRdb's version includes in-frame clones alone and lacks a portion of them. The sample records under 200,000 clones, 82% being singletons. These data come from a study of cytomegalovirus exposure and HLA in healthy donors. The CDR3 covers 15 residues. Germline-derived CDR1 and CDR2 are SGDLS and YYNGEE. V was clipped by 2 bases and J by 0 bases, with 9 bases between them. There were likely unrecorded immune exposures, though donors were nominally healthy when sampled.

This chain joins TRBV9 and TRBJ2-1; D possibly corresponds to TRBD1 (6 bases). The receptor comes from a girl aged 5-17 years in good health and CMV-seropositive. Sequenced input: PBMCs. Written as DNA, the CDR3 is TGTGCCAGCAGCGTGATGGACAGCTCCTACAATGAGCAGTTCTTC. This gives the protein CASSVMDSSYNEQFF.